This is a list of T cell receptor beta chains from one sample in a study of T-cell reconstitution after alpha-beta-depleted transplantation in children. TCRdb called the PCR reads again in MiXCR, with one record for every CDR3 protein. The table shows approximately 800,000 distinct CDR3 sequences, with around 15% occurring only once. Material: PBMCs, mostly from graft donor cells, obtained 360 days after TCRalphabeta/CD19-depleted stem cell transplant. All receptors derive from a male patient between 10 and 17 years old who had a stem cell transplant for acute lymphoblastic leukemia, so the T cells may come from the graft donor. Each CDR3 is given with its conserved first and last residue. Fields, in order: D gene, J gene, V gene, clone size, CDR3 DNA, CDR3 protein. The D gene is left open where the match is weak. Part of the rows lack a size; the others show once, few, many or a class for expanded clones.

>-|TRBJ2-2|TRBV6-5|-
TGTGCCAGCAGTTACCCTTTCACCGGGGAGCTGTTTTTT
CASSYPFTGELFF
>TRBD1|TRBJ1-5|TRBV20-1|-
TGCAGTGCGAGGGGACAGTTAAATCAGCCCCAGCATTTT
CSARGQLNQPQHF
>-|TRBJ2-7|TRBV12-3/TRBV12-4|many
TGTGCCAGCAGTTTAGAAGTGACCTACGAGCAGTACTTC
CASSLEVTYEQYF
>TRBD1|TRBJ2-5|TRBV6-5|-
TGTGCCAGCAGTTACTTGGGGGACAGGGGGCATGGAGGGACCCAGTACTTC
CASSYLGDRGHGGTQYF
>TRBD2|TRBJ2-5|TRBV7-2|-
TGTGCCAGCAGCTTAGCCCGGGCTAGCGGGAGGACGGGGACCCAGTACTTC
CASSLARASGRTGTQYF
>-|TRBJ2-2|TRBV3-1|few
TGTGCCAGCAGCGAAGTGGGGGGATCGAACACCGGGGAGCTGTTTTTT
CASSEVGGSNTGELFF
>-|TRBJ2-3|TRBV20-1|-
TGCAGTGCTAGAGATGTTTTCTTCATCACAGATACGCAGTATTTT
CSARDVFFITDTQYF
>-|TRBJ1-3|TRBV5-1|-
TGCGCCAGCAGCTTCGGAGGGGACGGAAACACCATATATTTT
CASSFGGDGNTIYF
>-|TRBJ2-6|TRBV27|few
TGTGCCAGCAGTCCTAGACCCCACTCTGGGGCCAACGTCCTGACTTTC
CASSPRPHSGANVLTF
>-|TRBJ2-2|TRBV11-2|few
TGTGCCAGCAGCTTGGGCACGGGCGGGGAGCTGTTTTTT
CASSLGTGGELFF
>TRBD1|TRBJ2-1|TRBV5-1|-
TGCGCCAGCAGCCAAGGACAGGGAGTATCGCTCTACAATGAGCAGTTCTTC
CASSQGQGVSLYNEQFF
>TRBD1|TRBJ1-1|TRBV29-1|-
TGCAGCGCTGACGGAGGGACAGGGTGGGAAGCTTTCTTT
CSADGGTGWEAFF
>-|TRBJ1-4|TRBV18|-
TGTGCCAGCTCACCACATCCCCGGTCCGCTAATGAAAAACTGTTTTTT
CASSPHPRSANEKLFF